This record covers a single TCR beta chain. No antigen is known for it. Expressed TCRB transcripts were sequenced after all isolated RNA was converted to cDNA. TCRdb's table, derived via immunoSEQ multiplex PCR, lists solely in-frame clones and lacks some. This table has 250,000 to 300,000 clones, roughly an eighth appearing once. This record comes from a study of beta chain features in type 1 diabetes. Notes on the study in general: Researchers report that Type 1 diabetes patients had moderately but significantly shorter TCRB CDR3s across all four CD4+ subsets. Highly expressing activated T cells could be over-counted with a cDNA template. For type 1 diabetes patients, VDJ junctions showed fewer insertions and more deletions. No resolution was reached here on whether HLA type influences TCRB rearrangement.

A CD45RO/CCR7/CD25/CD127/CD95/CD27 panel sorted naive, central memory, regulatory and stem cell-like memory CD4+ cells. The CDR3 is made up of 15 amino acids. With V trimmed by 3 bases and J by 2 bases, 4 bases remained unmatched. Germline-derived CDR1 and CDR2 are SGHNT and YYREEE (reference sequence). The source is a man aged 30 to 39 with type 1 diabetes. The V and J genes are TRBV5-4 and TRBJ2-4; TRBD1 matches 8 bases. Sequences were obtained from naive CD4+ T cells from blood. The CDR3 sequence is CASSWTGRSKNIQYF. In DNA, the CDR3 is TGTGCCAGCAGCTGGACAGGGAGGTCCAAAAACATTCAGTACTTC.